Sequencing of this TCR beta chain was carried out in a study of T cell responses to AZD1222 COVID-19 vaccine. The study, taken as a whole, reports: Only 5 to 7 AZD1222 recipients were seropositive at baseline. Spike as a whole was targeted by vaccine-associated CD4 TCRs, dominant at 160-218 and 743-854. A mostly white British donor set with more females was recruited, and clonal diversity was possibly underestimated. The repertoires were collected only after the peak T cell response.

TCRdb's copy holds only in-frame clones and misses some; the assay was immunoSEQ multiplex PCR. The sample consists of approximately 93,000 clones, about 91% of them appearing once. CDR3 length: 16 residues. The germline V gene has CDR1 SGHNT and CDR2 YENEEA. Trimming removed 6 bases from V and 5 bases from J; junction bases left unmatched: 8. Only one count was recorded for this clone. Its antigen is not identified. The clonotype was recovered from an adult who received the AZD1222 COVID-19 vaccine. The specimen was peripheral blood, collected 28 days after the second AZD1222 dose. The V and J genes are TRBV11-3 and TRBJ2-1, with TRBD2 matching 12 bases. Here the CDR3 reads CASSASGGAKNNEQFF. The CDR3 coding sequence is TGTGCCAGCAGTGCTAGCGGGGGGGCGAAAAACAATGAGCAGTTCTTC.